Reported below is one T cell receptor beta chain. The antigen remains undetermined. The record originates from a study of cytomegalovirus exposure and HLA in healthy donors. Overall study findings and caveats: Previously analyzed data showed that most TCR beta V segments were productive at a frequency of about 90% or about 30%.

Use of 60 Vbeta and 13 Jbeta primers characterized the PCR. Assay used: immunoSEQ multiplex PCR; TCRdb lists only in-frame clones, some missing. The sample carries 120,000 or so clones, about 79% recorded once. The CDR3 loop spans 16 amino acids. Between the trimmed V and J ends, which lost 1 base and 7 bases, there was a span of 17 bases. In germline, CDR1 is LGHNA, CDR2 YNFKEQ. Sequencing input: PBMCs. The sequence came from a woman aged 45-65 years in good health and CMV-seronegative. The chain links TRBV4-2 to TRBJ2-1; the D gene is possibly TRBD2 (5 bases). The CDR3 region has the DNA TGTGCCAGCAGCCAAGCGGACTCATCTCGCAATAATGAGCAGTTCTTC. This gives the protein CASSQADSSRNNEQFF.